This record covers a single T cell receptor (beta chain). What it recognizes is unknown. The record originates from a study of cytotoxic CD8 clonotypes in ibrutinib-treated CLL. The wider study: Partial responders about 24, complete 2; roughly twelve progressed and around 15 stayed in remission by median around 68 months. The study's findings and limits: In sustained-remission versus progressing patients, sampling times differed. Under treatment, the uncommon public clonotypes either contracted or remained stable.

CDR1 is SGDLS, CDR2 YYNGEE, per germline. This CDR3 is built from 15 residues. The V gene lost 0 bases and the J gene lost 7 bases, with 16 bases spanning the gap. The protocol was immunoSEQ multiplex PCR, while the TCRdb copy is restricted to in-frame clones and leaves out a portion. The top ten clones hold about 4.6% of a sample with approximately 150,000 clones, 84% of them seen once. Material: PBMCs, obtained after 24 months of ibrutinib treatment. The TCR originated in a human donor with chronic lymphocytic leukemia. V is TRBV9 and J is TRBJ2-5, with D maybe TRBD1 (6 bases). CDR3 loop: CASSVGSQGLGTQYF. CDR3 bases: TGTGCCAGCAGCGTAGGTTCCCAGGGGTTAGGGACCCAGTACTTC.